The 6 T cell receptor beta chains reported below all come from one sample, sequenced in a study of Ad26.COV2.S vaccination and SARS-CoV-2 variants. Treatment specified: 15 to 20 received Ad26.COV2.S at low or high dose, single or two shots; about 5 received placebo; per-sample allocation not given. Samples were taken on day 63 after the first vaccine or placebo injection. Some clones are missing from TCRdb's copy, which holds only in-frame ones; the method was immunoSEQ multiplex PCR. Seen here are approximately 360,000 clones, 83% observed once, and the top ten hold more than 7%. Material: peripheral blood, obtained in a trial of Ad26.COV2.S vaccine versus placebo. These receptors all stem from a person aged 18-60 years who received the Ad26.COV2.S COVID-19 vaccine or a placebo.

The rearrangement joins TRBV28 to TRBJ1-2; D gene ambiguous. V was shortened by 3 bases and J by 7 bases, with 6 bases between the two germline ends. CDR3 size: 11 residues. Germline V lookup: CDR1 MDHEN, CDR2 SYDVKM. CDR3 sequence (DNA): TGTGCCAGCAGTTTCAGTTTTGGCTACACCTTC. This sequence encodes CASSFSFGYTF.

The chain employs TRBV5-1 and TRBJ2-7; 10 bases match TRBD1. Per the germline V gene, CDR1 is SGHRS and CDR2 is YFSETQ. J was trimmed by 5 bases and V by 4 bases; bases with no gene match: 12. The CDR3 totals 16 residues. CDR3 amino acids: CASSRTGTGAIHEQYF. The CDR3 DNA follows: TGCGCCAGCAGCCGAACCGGGACAGGGGCTATCCACGAGCAGTACTTC.

The CDR3 reads CASSDGYTDTQYF. The CDR3 DNA reads TGTGCCAGCAGCGACGGCTACACAGATACGCAGTATTTT. V and J are TRBV7-6 and TRBJ2-3, with no clear D. Trimming pared 5 bases from V and 2 bases from J, leaving 8 bases between. The CDR3 has 13 residues. Germline V CDR1 and CDR2: SGHVS, FNYEAQ.

V and J are TRBV13 and TRBJ1-1; unclear D gene. The CDR3 consists of 13 residues. Germline V CDR1 and CDR2: PRHDT, FYEKMQ (reference sequence). Trimming pared 4 bases from V and 5 bases from J, leaving 11 bases between. CDR3 region: CASSSNRRTEAFF. The CDR3 DNA is TGTGCCAGCAGCTCCAACAGACGGACTGAAGCTTTCTTT.

The chain recombines TRBV2 with TRBJ2-4; a weak D match, TRBD2 (5 bases). Germline V gene lookup returns CDR1 SNHLY and CDR2 FYNNEI. The CDR3 has 13 residues. Deletions cut 6 bases from V and 4 bases from J, with 10 bases between. The CDR3 reads CASSGNEKNIQYF. CDR3 coding DNA: TGTGCCAGCAGCGGGAACGAAAAAAACATTCAGTACTTC.

The chain employs TRBV6-5 and TRBJ1-5, with D hard to call. Trimming took off 6 bases at V and 4 bases at J, with 10 bases between the two ends. The germline V gene has CDR1 MNHEY and CDR2 SVGAGI. The CDR3 consists of 13 residues. The CDR3 bases are TGTGCCAGCAGGGGAGGAAGGAATCAGCCCCAGCATTTT. Its protein product is CASRGGRNQPQHF.